The present entry profiles one TCR beta chain with its context. This clonotype was picked up many times. Its antigen target is currently unknown. No clone much larger than this one lies a single base away; base qualities are absent. CDR1 and CDR2, looked up from the germline V gene, are SGHDT and YYEEEE. The germline ends are 12 bases apart after V is trimmed by 0 bases and J by 5 bases. The CDR3 runs 14 residues from the cysteine to the phenylalanine. Only CDR3 DNA remains: 42 bases, in frame from the first base. The source of the sample is a study of T-cell reconstitution after alpha-beta-depleted transplantation in children (dated by TCRdb to about 2016). About the study as a whole: Using TCR repertoire profiling, the study followed T-cell immune reconstitution in a quantitative way in children after TCRalphabeta/CD19-depleted allogeneic hematopoietic cell transplantation.

The library was generated by PCR. Instrument on record: Illumina HiSeq 2500. Molecular barcoding was employed in the preparation of TCR libraries, with unique molecular identifiers being used to normalize TCRbeta repertoire quantification. TCRdb reprocessing: public reads trimmed at Q25 with fastp, clones called with MiXCR, in-frame beta chains kept. Rows with a matching CDR3 protein are joined into one entry that keeps the most common DNA and genes. Here the sample has 200,000 to 250,000 distinct CDR3 sequences; approximately 9.8% occur a single time. The ten largest make up about 5.4% of the sample.

The sequencing used PBMCs from the stem cell graft donor, collected from the stem cell graft. The chain uses TRBV5-6 and TRBJ2-7; the D gene could be either TRBD1 or TRBD2, each agreeing at 5 bases. This clonotype originated in a human donor who donated a stem cell graft to a child with SCID. The CDR3 region has the sequence CASSLGGYYDEQYF. The DNA sequence is as follows: TGTGCCAGCAGCTTGGGGGGGTATTACGACGAGCAGTACTTC.